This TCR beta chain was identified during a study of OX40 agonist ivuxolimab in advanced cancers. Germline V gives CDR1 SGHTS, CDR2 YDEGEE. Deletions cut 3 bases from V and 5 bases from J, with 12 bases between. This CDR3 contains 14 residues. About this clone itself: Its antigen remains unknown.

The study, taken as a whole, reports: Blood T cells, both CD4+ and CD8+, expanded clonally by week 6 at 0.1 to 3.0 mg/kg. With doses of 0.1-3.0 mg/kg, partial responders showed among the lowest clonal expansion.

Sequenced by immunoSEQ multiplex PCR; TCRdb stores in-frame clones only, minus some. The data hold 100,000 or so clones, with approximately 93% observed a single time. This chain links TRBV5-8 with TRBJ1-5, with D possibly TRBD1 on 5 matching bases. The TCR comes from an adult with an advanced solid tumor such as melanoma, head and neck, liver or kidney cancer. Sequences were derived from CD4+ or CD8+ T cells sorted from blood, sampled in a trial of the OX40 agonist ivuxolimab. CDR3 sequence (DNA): TGTGCCAGCAGCTACGGACACCGAGATCAGCCCCAGCATTTT. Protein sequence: CASSYGHRDQPQHF.